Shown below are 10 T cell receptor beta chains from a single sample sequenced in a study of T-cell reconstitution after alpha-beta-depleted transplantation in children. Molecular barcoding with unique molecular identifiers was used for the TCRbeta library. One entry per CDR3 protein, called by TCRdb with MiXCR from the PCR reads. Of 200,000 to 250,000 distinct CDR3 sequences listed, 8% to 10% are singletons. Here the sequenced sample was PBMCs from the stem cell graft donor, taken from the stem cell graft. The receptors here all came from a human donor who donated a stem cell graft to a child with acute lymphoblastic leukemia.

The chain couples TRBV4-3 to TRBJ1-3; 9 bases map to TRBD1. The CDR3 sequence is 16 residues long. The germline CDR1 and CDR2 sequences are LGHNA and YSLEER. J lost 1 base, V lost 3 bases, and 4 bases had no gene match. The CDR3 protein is CASSHIQGASGNTIYF. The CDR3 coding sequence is TGCGCCAGCAGCCACATACAGGGGGCATCTGGAAACACCATATATTTT.

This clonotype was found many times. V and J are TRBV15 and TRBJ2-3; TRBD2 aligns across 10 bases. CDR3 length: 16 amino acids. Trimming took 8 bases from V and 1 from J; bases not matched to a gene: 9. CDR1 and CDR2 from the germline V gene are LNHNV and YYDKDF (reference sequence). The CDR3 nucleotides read TGTGCCACCCTAAACTCCGGGACTAGCGGCACAGATACGCAGTATTTT. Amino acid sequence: CATLNSGTSGTDTQYF.

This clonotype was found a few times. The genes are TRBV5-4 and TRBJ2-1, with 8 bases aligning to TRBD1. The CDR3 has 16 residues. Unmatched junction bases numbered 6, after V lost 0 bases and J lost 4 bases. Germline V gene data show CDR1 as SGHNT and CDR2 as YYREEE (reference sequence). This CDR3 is CASSLGAGGEYNEQFF. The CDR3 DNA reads TGTGCCAGCAGCTTGGGAGCAGGGGGCGAATACAATGAGCAGTTCTTC.

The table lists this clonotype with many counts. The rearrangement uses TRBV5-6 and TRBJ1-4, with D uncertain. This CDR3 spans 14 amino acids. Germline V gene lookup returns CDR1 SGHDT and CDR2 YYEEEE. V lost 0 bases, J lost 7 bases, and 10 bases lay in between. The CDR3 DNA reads TGTGCCAGCAGCTTGGTTACGGGTGGTGAAAAACTGTTTTTT. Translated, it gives CASSLVTGGEKLFF. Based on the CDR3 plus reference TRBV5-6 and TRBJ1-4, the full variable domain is DAGVTQSPTHLIKTRGQQVTLRCSPKSGHDTVSWYQQALGQGPQFIFQYYEEEERQRGNFPDRFSGHQFPNYSSELNVNALLLGDSALYLCASSLVTGGEKLFFGSGTQLSVL.

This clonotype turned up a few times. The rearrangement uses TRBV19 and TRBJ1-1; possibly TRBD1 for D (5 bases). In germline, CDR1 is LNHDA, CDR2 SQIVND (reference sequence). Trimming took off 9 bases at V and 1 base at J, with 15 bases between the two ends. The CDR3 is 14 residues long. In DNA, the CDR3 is TGTGCCAGCTCACGGGAGGGGCGGAACACTGAAGCTTTCTTT. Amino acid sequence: CASSREGRNTEAFF.

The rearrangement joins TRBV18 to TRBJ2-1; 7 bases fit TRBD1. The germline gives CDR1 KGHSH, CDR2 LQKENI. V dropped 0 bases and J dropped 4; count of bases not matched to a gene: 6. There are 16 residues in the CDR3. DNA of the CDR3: TGTGCCAGCTCACCACCTGGGACAGCCGATTACAATGAGCAGTTCTTC. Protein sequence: CASSPPGTADYNEQFF.

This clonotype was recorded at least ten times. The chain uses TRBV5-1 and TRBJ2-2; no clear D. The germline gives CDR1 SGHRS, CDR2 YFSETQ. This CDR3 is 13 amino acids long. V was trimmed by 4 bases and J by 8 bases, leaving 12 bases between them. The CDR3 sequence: CASSPGRAGELFF. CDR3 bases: TGCGCCAGCAGCCCTGGTAGGGCTGGGGAGCTGTTTTTT.

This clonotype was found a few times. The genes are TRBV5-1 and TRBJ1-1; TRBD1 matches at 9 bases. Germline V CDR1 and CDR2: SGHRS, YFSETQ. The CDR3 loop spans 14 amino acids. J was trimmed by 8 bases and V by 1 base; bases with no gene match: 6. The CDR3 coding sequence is TGCGCCAGCAGCTTGCCCTCGGGACAGGGCGAAGCTTTCTTT. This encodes CASSLPSGQGEAFF.

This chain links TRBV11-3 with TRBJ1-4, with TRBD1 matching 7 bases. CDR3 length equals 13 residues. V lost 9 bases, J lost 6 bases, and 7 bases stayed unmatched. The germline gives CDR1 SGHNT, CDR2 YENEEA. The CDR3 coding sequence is TGTGCCAGGGGGCCAGGGACAGATGAAAAACTGTTTTTT. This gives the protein CARGPGTDEKLFF.

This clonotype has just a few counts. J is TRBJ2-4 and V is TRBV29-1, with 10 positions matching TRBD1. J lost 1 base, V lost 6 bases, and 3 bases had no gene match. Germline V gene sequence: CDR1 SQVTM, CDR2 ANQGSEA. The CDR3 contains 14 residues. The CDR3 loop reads CSVPGQGAKNIQYF. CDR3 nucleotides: TGCAGCGTGCCGGGACAGGGGGCCAAAAACATTCAGTACTTC. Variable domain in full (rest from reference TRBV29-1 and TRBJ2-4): SAVISQKPSRDICQRGTSLTIQCQVDSQVTMMFWYRQQPGQSLTLIATANQGSEATYESGFVIDKFPISRPNLTFSTLTVSNMSPEDSSIYLCSVPGQGAKNIQYFGAGTRLSVL.